The 29 T cell receptor beta chains reported below all come from one sample, sequenced in a study of blood T cell repertoires in COVID-19. TCRdb keeps only in-frame clones here, not all; method: immunoSEQ multiplex PCR. The repertoire holds around 70,000 clones, with roughly 90% as singletons. The sample was peripheral blood. These receptors all stem from a human donor in a cohort sampled during active COVID-19.

The V gene is TRBV19, the J gene TRBJ2-3; 13 bases line up with TRBD2. J was trimmed by 0 bases and V by 3 bases; bases with no gene match: 6. Germline V gives CDR1 LNHDA, CDR2 SQIVND (reference sequence). This CDR3 contains 18 residues. CDR3 sequence (DNA): TGTGCCAGTAGTATGGGACTAGCGGGAAGATCTAGCACAGATACGCAGTATTTT. It encodes CASSMGLAGRSSTDTQYF.

The V call is TRBV27, the J call TRBJ1-3; weak D call: TRBD1 (5 bases). The CDR3 runs 15 residues. V was shortened by 3 bases and J by 8 bases, with 17 bases between the two germline ends. Germline V gives CDR1 MNHEY, CDR2 SMNVEV (reference sequence). CDR3 amino acids: CASSFRGRGVDTIYF. The CDR3 DNA is TGTGCCAGCAGTTTCCGAGGACGGGGGGTGGACACCATATATTTT.

V gene TRBV15 combines with J gene TRBJ2-1; tentatively, D is TRBD2 (5 bases). Germline V gene data show CDR1 as LNHNV and CDR2 as YYDKDF (reference sequence). This CDR3 is built from 16 residues. The V end lost 1 base, the J end lost 0 bases, and 10 bases lay between the germline ends. CDR3 loop: CATSRVLAGSYNEQFF. The CDR3 coding sequence is TGTGCCACCAGCAGAGTTTTGGCGGGCTCCTACAATGAGCAGTTCTTC. Full variable domain (remainder filled in from reference TRBV15 and TRBJ2-1): DAMVIQNPRYQVTQFGKPVTLSCSQTLNHNVMYWYQQKSSQAPKLLFHYYDKDFNNEADTPDNFQSRRPNTSFCFLDIRSPGLGDTAMYLCATSRVLAGSYNEQFFGPGTRLTVL.

CDR3 residues: CAIRGADRAGNTIYF. The CDR3 DNA sequence: TGTGCCATCAGAGGGGCGGACAGGGCTGGAAACACCATATATTTT. The V and J genes are TRBV10-3 and TRBJ1-3, with TRBD1 identical over 8 bases. There are 15 residues in the CDR3. In germline, CDR1 is ENHRY, CDR2 SYGVKD. Trimming took 6 bases from V and 2 from J; bases not matched to a gene: 6.

The J gene is TRBJ2-7, the V gene TRBV9, with 8 bases lining up with TRBD1. The germline V gene has CDR1 SGDLS and CDR2 YYNGEE. The CDR3 sequence is 14 residues long. V lost 2 bases and J lost 7; bases outside the gene matches: 8. In DNA form, the CDR3 reads TGTGCCAGCAGCGTTGGACAGGGTGGCGGGGAGCAGTACTTC. This codes for CASSVGQGGGEQYF.

This clone was picked up one time. A single base separates this from a much larger clone, so it may be a read error. The chain joins TRBV6-2 or TRBV6-3 to TRBJ2-1; 10 nucleotides agree with TRBD2. CDR3 length: 14 residues. Germline trimming cut 5 bases from V and 6 bases from J; bases unmatched to any gene: 4. Germline loops: CDR1 MNHEY, CDR2 SVGEGT. The CDR3 loop is CASSPRLAGNEQFF. CDR3 DNA: TGTGCCAGCAGTCCCCGACTAGCGGGCAATGAGCAGTTCTTC.

Comments on this clone: At one boundary the junction diverges from the germline segment, which might be a read error. The J gene is TRBJ2-1, the V gene TRBV7-7; TRBD1 matches at 8 bases. The CDR3 runs 15 residues. CDR1 SSHAT and CDR2 FNYEAQ come from the germline V gene (reference sequence). The CDR3 sequence is CASSLGQGLGNEQFF. In nucleotides, the CDR3 is TGTGCTAGCAGCTTAGGACAGGGCCTAGGCAATGAGCAGTTCTTC.

The chain has TRBV21-1 and TRBJ2-2; TRBD1 was called by the table and not checked on the DNA. TRBV21-1 corresponds to a pseudogene. CDR3 length: 15 residues. The CDR3 DNA is TGTGCCAGCAGTGGACAGGGGGAGCAGACCGGGGAGCTGTTTTTT. Its translation is CASSGQGEQTGELFF.

The chain combines TRBV24-1 with TRBJ2-5, with D maybe TRBD2 (5 bases). Germline V lookup: CDR1 KGHDR, CDR2 SFDVKD. The CDR3 has 12 amino acids. V dropped 3 bases and J dropped 9 bases, with 10 bases sitting between them. CDR3 sequence (DNA): TGTGCCACCAGTGATGTTAGCGATCCCCAGTACTTC. It specifies CATSDVSDPQYF.

This clone came up a few times. This chain connects TRBV7-3 to TRBJ2-3, with 9 bases aligning to TRBD1. Unmatched junction bases numbered 6, after V lost 5 bases and J lost 3 bases. Germline CDR1 reads SGHTA; CDR2 reads FQGTGA. This CDR3 region has 15 residues. CDR3 in amino acids: CASSTTGGETDTQYF. The DNA of the CDR3 is TGTGCCAGCAGCACGACAGGGGGGGAGACAGATACGCAGTATTTT.

The J gene is TRBJ2-1, the V gene TRBV28; D not resolved. V was cut by 4 bases and J by 0 bases, with 10 bases left in between. Germline V lookup: CDR1 MDHEN, CDR2 SYDVKM. The CDR3 covers 15 residues. CDR3 coding DNA: TGTGCCAGCAGTTACCTTCGGAGCTCCTACAATGAGCAGTTCTTC. Its protein product is CASSYLRSSYNEQFF.

This clone was seen ten or more times. The chain links TRBV7-9 to TRBJ2-7; 11 positions agree with TRBD2. The CDR3 totals 15 residues. Germline V gene lookup returns CDR1 SEHNR and CDR2 FQNEAQ (reference sequence). V lost 4 bases to trimming and J lost 3 bases; unmatched junction nucleotides: 5. In DNA, the CDR3 is TGTGCCAGCAGCTCCTCTAGCGGGAGGTTCTACGAGCAGTACTTC. Protein: CASSSSSGRFYEQYF.

This clone occurred once. This rearrangement joins TRBV27 to TRBJ1-1, with 10 bases aligning to TRBD1. This CDR3 contains 19 residues. Trimming cost V 2 bases and J 6 bases; bases outside gene matches: 18. From germline, CDR1 is MNHEY and CDR2 SMNVEV (reference sequence). Here the CDR3 DNA reads TGTGCCAGCAGTTTAGGGCCTCTGGGACAGGGGATCAGGGTGCCTGAAGCTTTCTTT. This translates into CASSLGPLGQGIRVPEAFF.

The chain links TRBV2 to TRBJ2-5, with 9 bases aligning to TRBD2. This CDR3 is 16 amino acids long. V gave up 0 bases and J gave up 5 bases; unmatched junction bases: 7. Germline-derived CDR1 and CDR2 are SNHLY and FYNNEI. The CDR3 sequence is CASSEAYAGGQETQYF. As DNA, the CDR3 is TGTGCCAGCAGTGAAGCGTATGCGGGAGGGCAGGAGACCCAGTACTTC.

The DNA for the CDR3 is TGCGCCAGCAGCCAAGATTTACGGAGCTCCTATAATTCACCCCTCCACTTT. Its translation: CASSQDLRSSYNSPLHF. V usage is TRBV4-3 and J usage is TRBJ1-6; D remains ambiguous. Trimming removed 0 bases from V and 0 bases from J, with 9 bases in between. Looked up from germline, CDR1 is LGHNA and CDR2 is YSLEER. This CDR3 region has 17 residues.

In nucleotides, the CDR3 is TGCGCCAGCAGCCGCGGACTAGCGGGATTCAATGAGCAGTTCTTC. This sequence encodes CASSRGLAGFNEQFF. J is TRBJ2-1 and V is TRBV4-3; 12 bases align to TRBD2. CDR1 LGHNA and CDR2 YSLEER come from the germline V gene. V gave up 4 bases and J gave up 6 bases; unmatched junction bases: 4. The CDR3 consists of 15 residues.

The chain couples TRBV7-2 to TRBJ1-6; D unclear. This CDR3 is built from 14 residues. CDR1 SGHTA and CDR2 FQGNSA come from the germline V gene. V lost 5 bases, J lost 0 bases, and 5 bases lay in between. CDR3 region: CASSPSSYNSPLHF. The CDR3, as DNA: TGTGCCAGCAGCCCGAGCTCCTATAATTCACCCCTCCACTTT.

The chain couples TRBV27 to TRBJ2-1; 12 nucleotides line up with TRBD1. The length of the CDR3 is 16 residues. V lost 4 bases and J lost 2; bases outside the gene matches: 3. From germline, CDR1 is MNHEY and CDR2 SMNVEV (reference sequence). CDR3 protein: CASSSGTGGTYNEQFF. DNA of the CDR3: TGTGCCAGCAGTTCGGGGACAGGGGGCACCTACAATGAGCAGTTCTTC.

The rearrangement links TRBV7-2 to TRBJ2-3; 7 positions match TRBD1. V gave up 4 bases and J gave up 5 bases; unmatched junction bases: 6. CDR3 length: 14 amino acids. CDR1 and CDR2 from the germline V gene are SGHTA and FQGNSA. CDR3 sequence: CASSSPDRLDTQYF. CDR3 bases: TGTGCCAGCAGCTCCCCGGACAGGTTAGATACGCAGTATTTT. The whole variable domain, filled in from reference TRBV7-2 and TRBJ2-3, reads GAGVSQSPSNKVTEKGKDVELRCDPISGHTALYWYRQSLGQGLEFLIYFQGNSAPDKSGLPSDRFSAERTGGSVSTLTIQRTQQEDSAVYLCASSSPDRLDTQYFGPGTRLTVL.

V and J are TRBV4-3 and TRBJ2-3, with TRBD1 matching 9 bases. The germline CDR1 and CDR2 sequences are LGHNA and YSLEER. Unmatched junction bases numbered 3, after V lost 1 base and J lost 4 bases. This CDR3 contains 15 residues. This CDR3 reads CASSQGTGGSDTQYF. In DNA, the CDR3 is TGCGCCAGCAGCCAAGGCACAGGGGGCTCAGATACGCAGTATTTT.

The chain joins TRBV7-3 to TRBJ1-2, with 10 bases lining up with TRBD1. The CDR3 length is 18 residues. With 2 bases clipped from V and 4 bases from J, the junction kept 13 bases outside the gene matches. Looked up from germline, CDR1 is SGHTA and CDR2 is FQGTGA. CDR3 loop: CASSLWVPTGGEAYGYTF. For the CDR3, the DNA is TGTGCCAGCAGCTTATGGGTCCCGACAGGGGGCGAAGCCTATGGCTACACCTTC.

V usage is TRBV18 and J usage is TRBJ2-1; possibly TRBD2 for D (5 bases). This CDR3 has 16 amino acids. Germline V gene sequence: CDR1 KGHSH, CDR2 LQKENI. Deletions cut 0 bases from V and 6 bases from J, with 15 bases between. The CDR3 loop reads CASSPPGLTPVNEQFF. In DNA form, the CDR3 reads TGTGCCAGCTCACCACCTGGACTCACCCCGGTCAATGAGCAGTTCTTC.

The chain joins TRBV19 to TRBJ2-1; 8 nucleotides align to TRBD2. CDR1 is LNHDA, CDR2 SQIVND, per germline (reference sequence). V dropped 5 bases and J dropped 7; count of bases not matched to a gene: 4. This CDR3 has 13 amino acids. In DNA form, the CDR3 reads TGTGCCAGTAGTTACGGGAGGGGTAATGAGCAGTTCTTC. It is translated as CASSYGRGNEQFF.

The V and J genes are TRBV5-4 and TRBJ2-3; 7 positions agree with TRBD2. CDR1 SGHNT and CDR2 YYREEE come from the germline V gene (reference sequence). This CDR3 region has 19 residues. V shed 5 bases and J 4 bases; nucleotides not matched to a gene: 22. The CDR3 region is CASRASSGKFWDSADTQYF. In DNA form, the CDR3 reads TGTGCCAGCAGGGCGTCTAGCGGAAAATTCTGGGATTCCGCAGATACGCAGTATTTT.

This chain links TRBV11-2 with TRBJ1-4, with 7 bases that match TRBD1. The CDR3 is made up of 14 amino acids. Germline V lookup: CDR1 SGHAT, CDR2 FQNNGV. Losses at the gene ends were 5 bases for V and 4 bases for J; bases not matched to a gene: 4. The CDR3 region has the DNA TGTGCCAGCAGCCGGGGGACAGTTAATGAAAAACTGTTTTTT. Protein product: CASSRGTVNEKLFF. Using reference TRBV11-2 and TRBJ1-4 for the parts outside the CDR3, the full variable domain is EAGVAQSPRYKIIEKRQSVAFWCNPISGHATLYWYQQILGQGPKLLIQFQNNGVVDDSQLPKDRFSAERLKGVDSTLKIQPAKLEDSAVYLCASSRGTVNEKLFFGSGTQLSVL.

V and J are TRBV9 and TRBJ2-1, with TRBD2 identical over 9 bases. Germline CDR1 SGDLS, CDR2 YYNGEE. V lost 1 base to trimming and J lost 7 bases; unmatched junction nucleotides: 6. This CDR3 region has 15 residues. The CDR3 is CASSVFSGRGNEQFF. CDR3 bases: TGTGCCAGCAGCGTATTTAGCGGGAGAGGGAATGAGCAGTTCTTC.

The rearrangement links TRBV11-2 to TRBJ1-1; 10 nucleotides align to TRBD1. Unmatched junction bases numbered 4, after V lost 4 bases and J lost 5 bases. CDR3 length: 14 residues. CDR1 is SGHAT and CDR2 is FQNNGV in the germline V gene. CDR3 coding DNA: TGTGCCAGCAGCTCCCGGACAGGGGGTACTGAAGCTTTCTTT. Residues: CASSSRTGGTEAFF.

CDR3 amino acids: CASSAPPGQYNEQFF. DNA for the CDR3: TGTGCCAGCAGCGCCCCTCCGGGACAGTACAATGAGCAGTTCTTC. J is TRBJ2-1 and V is TRBV9; TRBD1 aligns across 7 bases. The CDR3 covers 15 residues. V gave up 3 bases and J gave up 4 bases; unmatched junction bases: 7. Germline V gene data show CDR1 as SGDLS and CDR2 as YYNGEE. The full variable domain, completed using reference TRBV9 and TRBJ2-1, is DSGVTQTPKHLITATGQRVTLRCSPRSGDLSVYWYQQSLDQGLQFLIQYYNGEERAKGNILERFSAQQFPDLHSELNLSSLELGDSALYFCASSAPPGQYNEQFFGPGTRLTVL.

Concerning this clone: The junction departs from the called germline gene at one end, perhaps through a read error. The rearrangement uses TRBV10-3 and TRBJ2-7; 11 nucleotides agree with TRBD2. Germline CDR1 is ENHRY and CDR2 is SYGVKD. The CDR3 has 16 amino acids. CDR3 bases: TGTGCCATCAGCGAGTCTATAGCGGGAGGGCCCCACGAGCAGTACTTC. The encoded protein is CAISESIAGGPHEQYF.